The 4 T cell receptor beta chains below were found in one sample sequenced in a study of T cell changes during pregnancy in multiple sclerosis. Profiling relied on immunoSEQ multiplex PCR, and the TCRdb table lists in-frame clones only, not all of them. Of roughly 48,000 clones listed, over 75% were seen once; the top ten hold over 0.95%. This specimen consisted of CD4+ T cells from peripheral blood mononuclear cells, obtained in the second trimester of pregnancy. These receptors were collected from a female donor with multiple sclerosis, enrolled in a pregnancy study.

The chain recombines TRBV12-5 with TRBJ1-5; TRBD1 matches at 7 bases. The germline gives CDR1 LGHNT, CDR2 FRNRAP. With V trimmed by 1 base and J by 8 bases, 2 bases remained unmatched. The CDR3 has 13 amino acids. Here the CDR3 reads CASGLGQGEPQHF. The CDR3 bases are TGTGCTAGTGGTTTGGGACAGGGTGAGCCCCAGCATTTT.

The rearrangement uses TRBV7-2 and TRBJ1-1, with a possible D match to TRBD1 (5 bases). Germline-derived CDR1 and CDR2 are SGHTA and FQGNSA. V gave up 5 bases and J gave up 1 base, with 8 bases separating them. This CDR3 comprises 13 residues. CDR3 in DNA: TGTGCCAGCAGCGCAGGGCCGAACACTGAAGCTTTCTTT. Translating it yields CASSAGPNTEAFF. Filled out from reference TRBV7-2 and TRBJ1-1, the complete variable domain reads GAGVSQSPSNKVTEKGKDVELRCDPISGHTALYWYRQSLGQGLEFLIYFQGNSAPDKSGLPSDRFSAERTGGSVSTLTIQRTQQEDSAVYLCASSAGPNTEAFFGQGTRLTVV.

V is TRBV2 and J is TRBJ2-2; D remains ambiguous. Germline lookup yields CDR1 SNHLY and CDR2 FYNNEI. This CDR3 spans 12 amino acids. V was cut by 8 bases and J by 3 bases, with 7 bases left in between. The CDR3 here is CASSQDTGELFF. In nucleotides, the CDR3 is TGTGCCAGCTCCCAGGACACCGGGGAGCTGTTTTTT.

The chain uses TRBV18 and TRBJ2-3; maybe TRBD2 (5 bases). Germline CDR1 is KGHSH and CDR2 is LQKENI. Trimming cost V 6 bases and J 2 bases, with 21 bases left between them. This CDR3 has 17 amino acids. The CDR3 protein is CASSPTSRLAATDTQYF. Written as DNA, the CDR3 is TGTGCCAGCTCCCCAACCAGTCGTCTAGCTGCCACAGATACGCAGTATTTT.